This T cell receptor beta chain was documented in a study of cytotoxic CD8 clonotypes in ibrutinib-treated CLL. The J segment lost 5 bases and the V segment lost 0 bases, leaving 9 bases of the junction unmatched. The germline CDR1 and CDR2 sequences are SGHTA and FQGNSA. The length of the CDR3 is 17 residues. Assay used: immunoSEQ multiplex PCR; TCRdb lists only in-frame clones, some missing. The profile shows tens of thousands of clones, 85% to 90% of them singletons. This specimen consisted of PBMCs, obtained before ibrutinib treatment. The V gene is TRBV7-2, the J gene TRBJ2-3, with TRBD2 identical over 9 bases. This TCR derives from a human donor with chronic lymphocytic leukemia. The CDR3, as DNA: TGTGCCAGCAGCTTAGCGCAGGCGGGAGGGCCGGGAGATACGCAGTATTTT. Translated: CASSLAQAGGPGDTQYF. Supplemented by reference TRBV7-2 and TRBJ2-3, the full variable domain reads GAGVSQSPSNKVTEKGKDVELRCDPISGHTALYWYRQSLGQGLEFLIYFQGNSAPDKSGLPSDRFSAERTGGSVSTLTIQRTQQEDSAVYLCASSLAQAGGPGDTQYFGPGTRLTVL.